The 26 T cell receptor beta chains below all came from one sample that was sequenced in a study of regulatory T cells in long-lasting Graves disease. Time point noted: persistent/refractory GD, antithyroid drugs over 5 years with positive TRAb. RNA extracted from PBMCs served as the sequencing template. Both iRepertoire HTBI primers and Arm-PCR of CDR3 regions were used to build the TCR beta libraries. TCRdb fed the multiplex PCR reads into MiXCR, producing one record per CDR3 protein. The table lists about 400,000 distinct CDR3 sequences, roughly 20% of them singletons. The input for sequencing was peripheral blood mononuclear cells (PBMCs), taken when the disease was refractory, from a patient treated with antithyroid drugs. These receptors were obtained from a female donor with Graves disease.

This rearrangement joins TRBV7-8 to TRBJ2-7; D possibly corresponds to TRBD1 (6 bases). The DNA end lines up better with TRBJ2-5; the J call may be wrong. The germline V gene encodes CDR1 SGHVS and CDR2 FQNEAQ. The CDR3 has 14 residues. DNA of the CDR3: TGTGCCAGCAGCCCAGAGGACAGTAAAGAGACCCAGTACTTC. This codes for CASSPEDSKETQYF.

This clonotype appeared many times. The J gene is TRBJ1-2, the V gene TRBV2; 10 bases fit TRBD1. This CDR3 is 13 amino acids long. J was trimmed by 6 bases and V by 11 bases; bases with no gene match: 9. Germline-derived CDR1 and CDR2 are SNHLY and FYNNEI. The CDR3 DNA reads TGTGCCGGTACCGGGACAGGGGTCAATGGCTACACCTTC. It translates to CAGTGTGVNGYTF.

On this clonotype: A much larger clonotype is one base distant, so this may be a read error. The chain joins TRBV11-2 to TRBJ1-1, with a tentative D call TRBD1 (5 bases). The CDR3 is made up of 14 amino acids. Germline V gene lookup returns CDR1 SGHAT and CDR2 FQNNGV. CDR3 in DNA: TGTGCCAACAGCTTACAGATAGGGGACACTGAAGCTTTCTTT. Translation gives CANSLQIGDTEAFF.

This clonotype occurred many times. The chain recombines TRBV7-8 with TRBJ1-4, with D unclear. Germline CDR1 and CDR2: SGHVS and FQNEAQ. The CDR3 has 15 amino acids. With 3 bases removed from V and 8 bases from J, the gap between germline ends came to 16 bases. The CDR3 reads CASSLAGGSLEKLFF. The DNA of the CDR3 is TGTGCCAGCAGCTTGGCAGGAGGTTCGCTCGAAAAACTGTTTTTT.

A few counts support this clonotype. The rearrangement joins TRBV27 to TRBJ2-1; 7 bases agree with TRBD2. CDR1 and CDR2 (germline): MNHEY, SMNVEV (reference sequence). The CDR3 is 16 amino acids. Trimming at V came to 0 bases and at J to 9 bases, leaving 11 bases not matched to a gene. CDR3 protein: CASSLSWSPAGVEQFF. In nucleotides, the CDR3 is TGTGCCAGCAGTTTATCGTGGAGTCCGGCGGGAGTTGAGCAGTTCTTC.

This clonotype came up many times. The V gene is TRBV28, the J gene TRBJ2-5; D is undetermined. The germline gives CDR1 MDHEN, CDR2 SYDVKM. This CDR3 region has 15 residues. The V gene lost 7 bases and the J gene lost 4 bases, with 19 bases spanning the gap. The chain's CDR3 is CASTTPHVVVETQYF. CDR3 nucleotide sequence: TGTGCCAGCACCACCCCCCATGTGGTGGTAGAGACCCAGTACTTC. Full variable domain (missing parts from reference TRBV28 and TRBJ2-5): DVKVTQSSRYLVKRTGEKVFLECVQDMDHENMFWYRQDPGLGLRLIYFSYDVKMKEKGDIPEGYSVSREKKERFSLILESASTNQTSMYLCASTTPHVVVETQYFGPGTRLLVL.

The chain combines TRBV5-6 with TRBJ1-2; D uncertain. V was cut by 5 bases and J by 3 bases, with 11 bases left in between. Germline V gene sequence: CDR1 SGHDT, CDR2 YYEEEE. The CDR3 is 13 amino acids. The DNA of the CDR3 is TGTGCCAGCAGAGCCGAGGAGGACTATGGCTACACCTTC. Its translation: CASRAEEDYGYTF.

This clonotype was observed a handful of times. The genes are TRBV6-1 and TRBJ2-3; tentative D call: TRBD2 (5 bases). With 4 bases removed from V and 1 base from J, the gap between germline ends came to 12 bases. The CDR3 spans 15 residues. Germline CDR1 reads MNHNS; CDR2 reads SASEGT. The CDR3, as DNA: TGTGCCAGCAGTGGAGGGAGTAGGCGCACAGATACGCAGTATTTT. Protein: CASSGGSRRTDTQYF.

This clonotype was picked up many times. The chain links TRBV28 to TRBJ2-2; D gene uncertain. V was clipped by 1 base and J by 6 bases, with 3 bases between them. The CDR3 is 12 residues long. CDR1 and CDR2 (germline): MDHEN, SYDVKM. CDR3 nucleotide sequence: TGTGCCAGCAGTTTATTTTCCGGGGAGCTGTTTTTT. Residues: CASSLFSGELFF. The complete variable domain, with remaining parts taken from reference TRBV28 and TRBJ2-2, reads DVKVTQSSRYLVKRTGEKVFLECVQDMDHENMFWYRQDPGLGLRLIYFSYDVKMKEKGDIPEGYSVSREKKERFSLILESASTNQTSMYLCASSLFSGELFFGEGSRLTVL.

This clonotype was found many times. The rearrangement joins TRBV18 to TRBJ1-4; D is unclear. Looked up from germline, CDR1 is KGHSH and CDR2 is LQKENI. V lost 3 bases, J lost 8 bases, and 10 bases lay in between. This CDR3 comprises 13 residues. The CDR3 DNA reads as TGTGCCAGCTCACCTTCGGGGAACGAAAAACTGTTTTTT. Its protein product is CASSPSGNEKLFF.

There are many counts of this clonotype. V and J are TRBV7-2 and TRBJ1-1; TRBD1 might be the D (5 bases). CDR1 is SGHTA and CDR2 is FQGNSA in the germline V gene. The CDR3 sequence is 16 residues long. V shed 5 bases and J shed 1 base, with 17 bases lying between them. CDR3 amino acids: CASSESGGIPNTEAFF. CDR3 bases: TGTGCCAGCAGCGAGTCCGGGGGTATCCCGAACACTGAAGCTTTCTTT.

Remarks on this clonotype: A much larger clone differs by one base, so this may be a read error. The chain carries TRBV7-9 and TRBJ1-1; D uncertain. From germline, CDR1 is SEHNR and CDR2 FQNEAQ (reference sequence). The CDR3 has 13 amino acids. The DNA for the CDR3 is TGTGCCGGCAGCTTAGAACAGAACACTGAAGCTTTCTTT. Encoded protein: CAGSLEQNTEAFF.

The V and J genes are TRBV7-3 and TRBJ2-1; D is uncertain. The CDR3 has 15 amino acids. Looked up from germline, CDR1 is SGHTA and CDR2 is FQGTGA. V lost 4 bases and J lost 3, with 13 bases in between. The CDR3, as DNA: TGTGCCAGCAGCTCCGACTTATCAGACTACAATGAGCAGTTCTTC. Its protein product is CASSSDLSDYNEQFF.

The rearrangement uses TRBV6-5 and TRBJ1-1, with a possible D match to TRBD1 (5 bases). Germline V gene sequence: CDR1 MNHEY, CDR2 SVGAGI. The CDR3 extends over 12 amino acids. Trimming cost V 2 bases and J 9 bases, with 10 bases left between them. The chain's CDR3 is CASSYVGAKAFF. The CDR3 DNA reads as TGTGCCAGCAGTTACGTAGGGGCCAAAGCTTTCTTT.

This clonotype appeared many times. This CDR3 is CASSVIGPGGEQYF. CDR3 nucleotide sequence: TGTGCCAGCAGTGTTATCGGGCCTGGAGGCGAGCAGTACTTC. V gene TRBV2 combines with J gene TRBJ2-7, with a possible D match to TRBD2 (5 bases). CDR3 size: 14 residues. Per germline, CDR1 SNHLY and CDR2 FYNNEI. V shed 4 bases and J shed 6 bases, with 16 bases lying between them.

This clonotype was detected once. At one end the junction does not follow the germline gene, possibly because of a read error. The CDR3 is CASSPSGVYGQYF. The DNA of the CDR3 is TGTGCCAGCAGCCCCAGCGGTGTCTACGGGCAGTACTTC. The chain joins TRBV4-2 to TRBJ2-7, with a weak D call TRBD2 (5 bases). The CDR3 has 13 residues. Germline V gene lookup returns CDR1 LGHNA and CDR2 YNFKEQ.

This clonotype was detected ten times or more. This chain links TRBV12-3 or TRBV12-4 with TRBJ2-7, with D possibly matching TRBD2 (7 bases). V was shortened by 0 bases and J by 2 bases, with 11 bases between the two germline ends. CDR3 size: 15 residues. The CDR3 DNA sequence: TGTGCCAGCAGTTTAGCGGAGGGGGGGACCTACGAGCAGTACTTC. It is translated as CASSLAEGGTYEQYF.

This rearrangement joins TRBV6-1 to TRBJ1-5; D ambiguous. The CDR3 consists of 14 residues. Trimming took off 4 bases at V and 2 bases at J, with 9 bases between the two ends. CDR1 is MNHNS, CDR2 SASEGT, per germline. The CDR3 DNA reads TGTGCCAGCAGTGGTCAAAATCGCAATCAGCCCCAGCATTTT. Amino acid sequence: CASSGQNRNQPQHF.

This clonotype occurred many times. The genes are TRBV2 and TRBJ2-7; D remains unclear. Germline CDR1 and CDR2: SNHLY and FYNNEI. This CDR3 is 14 amino acids long. V shed 6 bases and J shed 3 bases, with 15 bases lying between them. The CDR3, as DNA: TGTGCCAGCAGACCGGGCCTCTTGGACTACGAGCAGTACTTC. This encodes CASRPGLLDYEQYF. The entire variable domain, with the rest obtained from reference TRBV2 and TRBJ2-7, is as follows: EPEVTQTPSHQVTQMGQEVILRCVPISNHLYFYWYRQILGQKVEFLVSFYNNEISEKSEIFDDQFSVERPDGSNFTLKIRSTKLEDSAMYFCASRPGLLDYEQYFGPGTRLTVT.

A word on this clonotype: This may be a read error, as it is one base from a much larger clone. The chain employs TRBV2 and TRBJ1-2; TRBD1 matches at 10 bases. Germline CDR1 and CDR2: SNHLY and FYNNEI. The CDR3 is made up of 12 amino acids. V dropped 7 bases and J dropped 8; count of bases not matched to a gene: 4. The CDR3 DNA reads TGTGCCAGCATGACAGGGGGCGGGGGCTACACCTTC. Encoded protein: CASMTGGGGYTF. The variable domain in full, completed from reference TRBV2 and TRBJ1-2, reads EPEVTQTPSHQVTQMGQEVILRCVPISNHLYFYWYRQILGQKVEFLVSFYNNEISEKSEIFDDQFSVERPDGSNFTLKIRSTKLEDSAMYFCASMTGGGGYTFGSGTRLTVV.

The chain employs TRBV12-3 or TRBV12-4 and TRBJ2-7; TRBD1 or TRBD2 may be the D gene (5 bases each). V lost 3 bases and J 6 bases, leaving 12 bases between the germline ends. The CDR3 is 13 residues long. The CDR3 DNA reads as TGTGCCAGCAGTTTTCAGGGTCGGGGCGAGCAGTACTTC. This gives the protein CASSFQGRGEQYF.

The chain couples TRBV7-2 to TRBJ2-5; 9 nucleotides align to TRBD1. CDR3 length: 17 amino acids. CDR1 SGHTA and CDR2 FQGNSA come from the germline V gene. The junction had 10 bases not matched to a gene; V was cut back by 1 base and J by 4 bases. DNA for the CDR3: TGTGCCAGCAGCTTAGTAGAACAGGGGGCTCTCCTAGAGACCCAGTACTTC. Translation gives CASSLVEQGALLETQYF.

The table lists this clonotype with a few counts. The rearrangement joins TRBV20-1 to TRBJ2-2, with a possible D match to TRBD2 (5 bases). Germline CDR1 reads DFQATT; CDR2 reads SNEGSKA (reference sequence). The CDR3 contains 16 residues. V was pared by 1 base and J by 0 bases, with 12 bases between. This CDR3 reads CSARVLLGTNTGELFF. DNA of the CDR3: TGCAGTGCTAGAGTTTTACTAGGGACGAACACCGGGGAGCTGTTTTTT.

There are a few counts of this clonotype. The chain carries TRBV7-2 and TRBJ2-7; 7 bases line up with TRBD2. V was clipped by 5 bases and J by 2 bases; unmatched bases: 12. The V gene's germline CDR1 is SGHTA and CDR2 FQGNSA. The CDR3 covers 16 residues. CDR3 loop: CASSPKPSGAAYEQYF. The CDR3, as DNA: TGTGCCAGCAGCCCAAAGCCCAGCGGGGCAGCCTACGAGCAGTACTTC. Full variable domain (rest looked up from reference TRBV7-2 and TRBJ2-7): GAGVSQSPSNKVTEKGKDVELRCDPISGHTALYWYRQSLGQGLEFLIYFQGNSAPDKSGLPSDRFSAERTGGSVSTLTIQRTQQEDSAVYLCASSPKPSGAAYEQYFGPGTRLTVT.

This chain links TRBV18 with TRBJ2-3; no clear D gene. The CDR3 loop spans 11 amino acids. V lost 4 bases to trimming and J lost 7 bases, with 6 bases between them. CDR1 is KGHSH, CDR2 LQKENI, per germline. CDR3 loop: CASSRANTQYF. CDR3 DNA sequence: TGTGCCAGCTCACGAGCGAATACGCAGTATTTT.

The CDR3, as DNA: TGCAGTGCTAAGACAGGGGGGGATACGCAGTATTTT. Encoded protein: CSAKTGGDTQYF. V gene TRBV20-1 combines with J gene TRBJ2-3; 9 bases match TRBD1. The junction had 2 bases not matched to a gene; V was cut back by 4 bases and J by 6 bases. CDR1 and CDR2 (germline): DFQATT, SNEGSKA (reference sequence). This CDR3 region has 12 residues.